Sequencing of this T cell receptor (beta chain) was carried out in a study of blood T cell repertoires in COVID-19. Generated by immunoSEQ multiplex PCR, the TCRdb table keeps only in-frame clones and is missing some. The sample holds over 250,000 clones, approximately 90% seen once. Germline CDR1 and CDR2: MRHNA and SNTAGT. This CDR3 contains 15 residues. J lost 6 bases, V lost 3 bases, and 8 bases had no gene match. The receptor's source is a woman aged 50 to 60 with COVID-19, enrolled during active disease. The chain uses TRBV6-4 and TRBJ1-2, with 9 bases that match TRBD1. The sequenced sample consisted of peripheral blood. CDR3 in DNA: TGTGCCAGCAGTGATTACGGACAGGGGAGAGATGGCTACACCTTC. Translating gives CASSDYGQGRDGYTF.